This entry is about one T cell receptor (beta chain). The germline CDR1 and CDR2 sequences are GTSNPN and SVGIG (reference sequence). V lost 2 bases to trimming and J lost 4 bases; unmatched junction nucleotides: 1. This CDR3 contains 12 residues. Using immunoSEQ multiplex PCR, the repertoire was profiled, and TCRdb retains in-frame clones only, with some absent. Among tens of thousands of clones, around 77% were seen once, and the ten largest hold around 2%. The data were taken from a study of blood T cell repertoires in COVID-19. This chain uses TRBV30 with TRBJ1-2, with 7 bases matching TRBD1. This receptor was identified in a man aged 65-85 years with COVID-19, enrolled during active disease. Source material: peripheral blood. This chain's CDR3 is CAWSRDSYGYTF. The CDR3 region has the DNA TGTGCCTGGAGTCGGGACAGCTATGGCTACACCTTC.